This TCR beta chain was found in a study of Ad26.COV2.S vaccination and SARS-CoV-2 variants. Method: immunoSEQ multiplex PCR; TCRdb's copy keeps in-frame clones and lacks some. Among around 320,000 clones listed, 70% to 90% were seen once. Noted treatment: roughly 19 received Ad26.COV2.S at low or high dose, single or two shots; 5 received placebo; per-sample allocation not given. All samples were drawn on day 63, counting from the first vaccine or placebo injection. The TCR was taken from a person aged 18-60 years who received the Ad26.COV2.S COVID-19 vaccine or a placebo. Here the sequenced sample was peripheral blood, taken in a trial of Ad26.COV2.S vaccine versus placebo.

Written as DNA, the CDR3 is TGCGCCAGCAGTTCTACCTGGGGCGGCTACACCTTC. Translation gives CASSSTWGGYTF. The chain joins TRBV5-1 to TRBJ1-2; possible D gene TRBD1, 5 bases. CDR3 size: 12 residues. Trimming stripped 5 bases from V and 8 bases from J, with 13 bases between. Per the germline V gene, CDR1 is SGHRS and CDR2 is YFSETQ.